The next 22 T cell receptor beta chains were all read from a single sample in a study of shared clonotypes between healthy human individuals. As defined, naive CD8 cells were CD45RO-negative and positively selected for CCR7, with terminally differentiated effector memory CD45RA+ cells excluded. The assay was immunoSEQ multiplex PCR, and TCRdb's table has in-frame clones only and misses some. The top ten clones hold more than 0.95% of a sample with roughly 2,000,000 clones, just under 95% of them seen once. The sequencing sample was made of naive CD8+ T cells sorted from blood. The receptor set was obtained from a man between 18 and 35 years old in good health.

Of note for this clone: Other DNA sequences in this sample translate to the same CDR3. The CDR3 DNA sequence: TGTGCCAGCAGTTACTCGAGGGGGAGCGGGGAGCTGTTTTTT. Its protein product is CASSYSRGSGELFF. The chain links TRBV6-5 to TRBJ2-2; TRBD1 might be the D (6 bases). The germline gives CDR1 MNHEY, CDR2 SVGAGI. The CDR3 covers 14 residues. V was shortened by 0 bases and J by 7 bases, with 9 bases between the two germline ends.

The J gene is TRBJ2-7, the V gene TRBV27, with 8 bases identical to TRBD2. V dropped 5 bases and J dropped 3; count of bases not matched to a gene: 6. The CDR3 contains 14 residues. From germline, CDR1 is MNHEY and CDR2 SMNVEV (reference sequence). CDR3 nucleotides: TGTGCCAGCAGTGTCCCGGGACTAGGCTACGAGCAGTACTTC. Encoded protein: CASSVPGLGYEQYF.

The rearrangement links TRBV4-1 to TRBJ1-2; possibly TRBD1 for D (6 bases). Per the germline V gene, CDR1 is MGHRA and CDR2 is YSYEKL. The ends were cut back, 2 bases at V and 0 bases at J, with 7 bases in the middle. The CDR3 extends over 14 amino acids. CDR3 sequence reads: CASSQTGTNYGYTF. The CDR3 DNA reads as TGCGCCAGCAGCCAAACAGGGACTAACTATGGCTACACCTTC.

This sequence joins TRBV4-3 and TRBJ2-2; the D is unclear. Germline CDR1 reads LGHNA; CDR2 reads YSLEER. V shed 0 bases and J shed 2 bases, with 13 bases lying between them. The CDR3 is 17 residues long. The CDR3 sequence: CASSQDTTTVNTGELFF. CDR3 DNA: TGCGCCAGCAGCCAAGATACAACTACCGTCAACACCGGGGAGCTGTTTTTT.

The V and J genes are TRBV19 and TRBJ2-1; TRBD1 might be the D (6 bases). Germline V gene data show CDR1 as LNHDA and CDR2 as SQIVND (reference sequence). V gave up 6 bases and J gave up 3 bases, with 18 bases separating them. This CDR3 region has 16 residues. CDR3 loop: CASSLAGTRLYNEQFF. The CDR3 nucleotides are TGTGCCAGTAGCCTCGCCGGGACAAGACTCTACAATGAGCAGTTCTTC.

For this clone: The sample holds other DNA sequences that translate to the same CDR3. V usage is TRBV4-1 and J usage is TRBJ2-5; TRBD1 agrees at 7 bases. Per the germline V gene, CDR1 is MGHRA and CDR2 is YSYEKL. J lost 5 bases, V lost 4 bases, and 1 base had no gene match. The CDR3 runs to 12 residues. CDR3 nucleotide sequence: TGCGCCAGCAGCCTACAGGGGGAGACCCAGTACTTC. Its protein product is CASSLQGETQYF.

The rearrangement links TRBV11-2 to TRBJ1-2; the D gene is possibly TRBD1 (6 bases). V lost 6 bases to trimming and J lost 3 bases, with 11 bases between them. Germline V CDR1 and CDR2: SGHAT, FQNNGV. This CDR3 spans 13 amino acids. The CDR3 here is CASSGGGYYGYTF. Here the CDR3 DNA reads TGTGCCAGCAGTGGGGGGGGCTACTATGGCTACACCTTC.

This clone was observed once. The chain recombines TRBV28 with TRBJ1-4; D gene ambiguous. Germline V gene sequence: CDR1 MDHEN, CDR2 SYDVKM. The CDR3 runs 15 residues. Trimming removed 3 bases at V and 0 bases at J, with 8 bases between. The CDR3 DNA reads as TGTGCCAGCAGTTTCCCCGGCGCAACTAATGAAAAACTGTTTTTT. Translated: CASSFPGATNEKLFF.

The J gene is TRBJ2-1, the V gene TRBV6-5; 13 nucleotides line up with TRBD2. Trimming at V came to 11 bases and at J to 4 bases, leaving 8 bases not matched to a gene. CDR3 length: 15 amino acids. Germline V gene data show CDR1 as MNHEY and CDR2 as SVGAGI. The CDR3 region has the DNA TGTGCCTGCCAACCGGGACTAGCGGGGTACAATGAGCAGTTCTTC. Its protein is CACQPGLAGYNEQFF.

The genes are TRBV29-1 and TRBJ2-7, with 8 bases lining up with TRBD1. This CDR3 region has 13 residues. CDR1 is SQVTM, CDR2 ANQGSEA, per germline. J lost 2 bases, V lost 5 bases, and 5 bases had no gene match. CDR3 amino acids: CSVSGQVPYEQYF. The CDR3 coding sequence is TGCAGCGTTTCGGGACAGGTTCCCTACGAGCAGTACTTC.

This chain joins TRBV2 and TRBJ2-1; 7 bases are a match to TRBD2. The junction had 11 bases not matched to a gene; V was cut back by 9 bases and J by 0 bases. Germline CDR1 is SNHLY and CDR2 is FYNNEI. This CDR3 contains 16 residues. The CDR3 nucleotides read TGTGCCAGGACTTGGAGCGGGGCAAGCTCCTACAATGAGCAGTTCTTC. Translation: CARTWSGASSYNEQFF.

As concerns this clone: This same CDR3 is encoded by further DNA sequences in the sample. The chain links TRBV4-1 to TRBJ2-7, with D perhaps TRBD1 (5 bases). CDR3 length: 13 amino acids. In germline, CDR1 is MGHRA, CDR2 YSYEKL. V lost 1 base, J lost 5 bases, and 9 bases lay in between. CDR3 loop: CASSQGQGHEQYF. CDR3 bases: TGCGCCAGCAGCCAAGGGCAGGGCCACGAGCAGTACTTC.

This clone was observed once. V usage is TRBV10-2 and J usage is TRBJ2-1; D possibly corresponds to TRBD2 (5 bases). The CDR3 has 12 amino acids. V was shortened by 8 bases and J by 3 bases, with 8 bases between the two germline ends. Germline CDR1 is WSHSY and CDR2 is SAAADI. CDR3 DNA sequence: TGCGCCAGCGCCGGGGTCTACAATGAGCAGTTCTTC. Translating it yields CASAGVYNEQFF.

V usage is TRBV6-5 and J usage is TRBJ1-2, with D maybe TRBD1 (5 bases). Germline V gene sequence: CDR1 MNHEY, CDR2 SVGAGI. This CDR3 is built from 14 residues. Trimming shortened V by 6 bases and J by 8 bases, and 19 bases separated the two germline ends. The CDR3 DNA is TGTGCCAGCAGCCCAATGGTGGGGGATGGGGGCTACACCTTC. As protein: CASSPMVGDGGYTF.

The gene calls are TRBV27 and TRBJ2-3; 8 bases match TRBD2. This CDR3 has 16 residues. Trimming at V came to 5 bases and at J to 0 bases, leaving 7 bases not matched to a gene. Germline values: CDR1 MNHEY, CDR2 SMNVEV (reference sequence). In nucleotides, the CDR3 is TGTGCCAGCAGTCCCCGGACTAGCCCTAGCACAGATACGCAGTATTTT. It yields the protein CASSPRTSPSTDTQYF.

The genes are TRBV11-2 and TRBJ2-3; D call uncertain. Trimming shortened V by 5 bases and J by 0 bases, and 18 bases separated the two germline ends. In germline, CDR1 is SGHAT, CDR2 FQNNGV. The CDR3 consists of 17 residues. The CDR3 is CASSLPIPQTSTDTQYF. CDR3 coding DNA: TGTGCCAGCAGCCTTCCTATTCCGCAGACTAGCACAGATACGCAGTATTTT.

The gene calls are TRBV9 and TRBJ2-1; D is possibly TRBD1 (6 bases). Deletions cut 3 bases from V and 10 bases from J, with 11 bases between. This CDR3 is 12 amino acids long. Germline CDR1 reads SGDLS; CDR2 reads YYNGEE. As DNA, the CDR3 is TGTGCCAGCAGCGGAACAGGGAGCGAGCAGTTCTTC. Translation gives CASSGTGSEQFF.

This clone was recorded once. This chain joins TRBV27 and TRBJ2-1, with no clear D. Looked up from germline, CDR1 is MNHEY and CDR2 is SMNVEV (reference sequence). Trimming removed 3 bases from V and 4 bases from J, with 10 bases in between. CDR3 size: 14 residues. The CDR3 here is CASSFHGVYNEQFF. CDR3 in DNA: TGTGCCAGCAGTTTTCATGGGGTTTACAATGAGCAGTTCTTC.

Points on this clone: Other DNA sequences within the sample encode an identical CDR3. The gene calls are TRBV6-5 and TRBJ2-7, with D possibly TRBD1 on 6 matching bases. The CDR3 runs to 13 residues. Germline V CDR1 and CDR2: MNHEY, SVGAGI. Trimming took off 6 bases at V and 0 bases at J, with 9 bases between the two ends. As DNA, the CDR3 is TGTGCCAGCAGACCCAGGGGCTCCTACGAGCAGTACTTC. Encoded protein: CASRPRGSYEQYF.

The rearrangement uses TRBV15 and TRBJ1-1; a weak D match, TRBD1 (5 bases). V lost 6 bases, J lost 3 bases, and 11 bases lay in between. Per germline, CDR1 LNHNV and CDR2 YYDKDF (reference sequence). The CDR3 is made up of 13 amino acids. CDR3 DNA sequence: TGTGCCACCAGGTCATGGGGGGACACTGAAGCTTTCTTT. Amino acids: CATRSWGDTEAFF.

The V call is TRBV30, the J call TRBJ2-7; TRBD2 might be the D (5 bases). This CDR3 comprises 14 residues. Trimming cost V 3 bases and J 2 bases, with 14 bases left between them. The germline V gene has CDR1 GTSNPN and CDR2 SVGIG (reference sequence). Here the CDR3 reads CAWSGERAPYEQYF. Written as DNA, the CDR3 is TGTGCCTGGAGCGGAGAGAGGGCCCCCTACGAGCAGTACTTC.

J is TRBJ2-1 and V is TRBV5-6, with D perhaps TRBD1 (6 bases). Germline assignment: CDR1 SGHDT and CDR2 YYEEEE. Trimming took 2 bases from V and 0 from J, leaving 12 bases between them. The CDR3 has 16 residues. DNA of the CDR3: TGTGCCAGCAGCTTCCCGATAGGGGGCTCCTACAATGAGCAGTTCTTC. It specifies CASSFPIGGSYNEQFF. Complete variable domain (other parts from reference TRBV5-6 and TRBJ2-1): DAGVTQSPTHLIKTRGQQVTLRCSPKSGHDTVSWYQQALGQGPQFIFQYYEEEERQRGNFPDRFSGHQFPNYSSELNVNALLLGDSALYLCASSFPIGGSYNEQFFGPGTRLTVL.